Listed here are 5 T cell receptor beta chains from one sample, sequenced in a study of Graves' ophthalmopathy and Graves' hyperthyroidism. Amplified material comprised TCR beta CDR3 regions derived from RNA transcripts. Scientists carried out first-round RT-PCR using HTBI primers and then a second-round multiplex PCR. TCRdb passed the multiplex PCR reads through MiXCR, listing each CDR3 protein once. The sample has hundreds of thousands of distinct CDR3 sequences, approximately 15% seen once. The sample was peripheral blood. All receptors come from a woman between 18 and 29 years old with stable Graves' hyperthyroidism.

V gene TRBV10-3 combines with J gene TRBJ2-2; possible D gene TRBD2, 5 bases. This CDR3 has 15 amino acids. The ends were cut back, 5 bases at V and 3 bases at J, with 13 bases in the middle. The V gene's germline CDR1 is ENHRY and CDR2 SYGVKD. In DNA form, the CDR3 reads TGTGCCATCAGTTGGGGAGCGGCAGACACCGGGGAGCTGTTTTTT. Translation: CAISWGAADTGELFF.

This clonotype has at least ten counts. This chain links TRBV20-1 with TRBJ1-1; D is perhaps TRBD1 (6 bases). Trimming left V 3 bases short and J 1 base short, with 12 bases between. CDR3 size: 14 residues. CDR1 is DFQATT and CDR2 is SNEGSKA in the germline V gene (reference sequence). The CDR3 nucleotides read TGCAGTGCTAGGCAAGGACAGAGGAACACTGAAGCTTTCTTT. The encoded protein is CSARQGQRNTEAFF.

Many counts were recorded for this clonotype. The genes are TRBV11-3 and TRBJ1-2, with TRBD1 matching over 7 bases. Trimming cost V 5 bases and J 6 bases; bases outside gene matches: 15. There are 16 residues in the CDR3. CDR1 and CDR2 (germline): SGHNT, YENEEA. The CDR3 spells CASSVREGRQGHGYTF. DNA for the CDR3: TGTGCCAGCAGCGTCCGGGAAGGGCGACAGGGCCATGGCTACACCTTC.

The chain carries TRBV18 and TRBJ1-2, with 8 nucleotides matching TRBD1. Trimming removed 3 bases from V and 6 bases from J; junction bases left unmatched: 3. The CDR3 runs 13 residues. CDR1 is KGHSH and CDR2 is LQKENI in the germline V gene. The DNA for the CDR3 is TGTGCCAGCTCACCGTTGGACAGGGATGGCTACACCTTC. The encoded protein is CASSPLDRDGYTF. The entire variable domain, with the rest obtained from reference TRBV18 and TRBJ1-2, is as follows: NAGVMQNPRHLVRRRGQEARLRCSPMKGHSHVYWYRQLPEEGLKFMVYLQKENIIDESGMPKERFSAEFPKEGPSILRIQQVVRGDSAAYFCASSPLDRDGYTFGSGTRLTVV.

This clonotype was found once. This likely comes from a read error, as the CDR3 has no conserved phenylalanine or tryptophan at its end. The chain has TRBV12-3 or TRBV12-4 and TRBJ1-1; D remains unclear. Trimming cost V 4 bases and J 6 bases, with 12 bases left between them. The CDR3 runs 13 residues. The CDR3 region is CASSSRASAEAFV. The CDR3 nucleotides are TGTGCCAGCAGTTCGAGGGCGTCCGCTGAAGCTTTCGTT.